Sequencing of this T cell receptor (beta chain) was carried out in a study of naive and memory T cell subsets. Four PCR rounds used nested alpha and beta constant region primers plus the SP2 primer. Alpha and beta constant region primers primed reverse transcription for blood and skin samples. TCRdb used MiXCR to reprocess the 5' RACE reads, holding one entry per CDR3 protein. The sample yields approximately 52,000 distinct CDR3 sequences, roughly 4.7% seen once. The V and J ends lost 0 bases and 4 bases respectively, with 13 bases between them. The CDR3 has 14 residues. Germline values: CDR1 DFQATT, CDR2 SNEGSKA (reference sequence). This clonotype occurred many times. The antigen is unknown. TCR cDNA received a 3' ligated oligonucleotide that carried a UMI. Adult healthy volunteers gave 2.5 ml peripheral blood for whole-blood RNA. Cells were not sorted; total RNA input targeted roughly 1 to 1,100 ng.

Overall study results and limits: This RNA-based method may be sensitive to activation-related transcript changes.

The V gene is TRBV20-1, the J gene TRBJ2-7; D might be TRBD2 (6 bases). This sequence was found in a female donor in good health. Here the CDR3 DNA reads TGCAGTGCTAGAGATCGCGGGGTCTGGTACGAGCAGTACTTC. The encoded protein is CSARDRGVWYEQYF.